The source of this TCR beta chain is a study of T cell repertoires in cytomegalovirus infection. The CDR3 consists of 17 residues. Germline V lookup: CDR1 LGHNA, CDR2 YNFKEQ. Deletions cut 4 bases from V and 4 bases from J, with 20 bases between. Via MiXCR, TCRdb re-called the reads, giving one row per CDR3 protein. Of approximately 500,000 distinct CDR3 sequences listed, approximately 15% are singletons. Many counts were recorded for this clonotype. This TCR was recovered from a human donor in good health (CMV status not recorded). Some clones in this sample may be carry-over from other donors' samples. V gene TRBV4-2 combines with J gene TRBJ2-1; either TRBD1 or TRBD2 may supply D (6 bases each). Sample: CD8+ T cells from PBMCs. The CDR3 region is CASSPIQGLATYNEQFF. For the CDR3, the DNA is TGTGCCAGCAGCCCTATTCAGGGGCTAGCGACATACAATGAGCAGTTCTTC.